This T cell receptor beta chain was recovered during a study of T-cell reconstitution after alpha-beta-depleted transplantation in children. Regarding the study as a whole: Reported findings indicate that, about two months after transplant, alpha-beta T cells came from several hundred expanded clones, which were derived from non-depleted graft cells. T-cell numbers and diversity one year post-transplant derived largely from freshly generated T cells. Recipient T cells and thymic progenitors that survived gave rise to the high TCRbeta diversity observed at day 60 in some patients.

A note on this clonotype: Its cognate antigen is unknown.

Unique molecular identifiers were built into the TCRbeta library. MiXCR was run by TCRdb on the PCR reads, yielding one entry per CDR3 protein. The sample yields 200,000 to 250,000 distinct CDR3 sequences, approximately 6.3% seen once. V lost 6 bases and J lost 0; bases outside the gene matches: 18. The CDR3 sequence is 21 residues long. The germline gives CDR1 MNHEY, CDR2 SVGEGT. This clonotype was obtained from a boy aged 2 to 10 with acute lymphoblastic leukemia, due to receive a stem cell transplant. The material sequenced was PBMCs, taken before TCRalphabeta/CD19-depleted stem cell transplant. The rearrangement joins TRBV6-2 or TRBV6-3 to TRBJ2-3; TRBD2 matches 13 bases. The CDR3 nucleotides read TGTGCCAGCAGCTCACCAGGGACTAGCGGGGTCATCACTGCTAGCACAGATACGCAGTATTTT. It specifies CASSSPGTSGVITASTDTQYF.